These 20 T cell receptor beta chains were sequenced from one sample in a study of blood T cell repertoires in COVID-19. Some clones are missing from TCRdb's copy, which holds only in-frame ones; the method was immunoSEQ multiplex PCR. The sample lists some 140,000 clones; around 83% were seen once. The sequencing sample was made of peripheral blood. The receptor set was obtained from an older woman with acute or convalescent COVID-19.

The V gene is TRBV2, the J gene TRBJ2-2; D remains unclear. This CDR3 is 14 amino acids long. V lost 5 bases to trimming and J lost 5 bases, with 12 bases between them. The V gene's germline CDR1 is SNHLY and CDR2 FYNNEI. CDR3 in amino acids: CASSPHRVTGELFF. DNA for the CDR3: TGTGCCAGCAGTCCCCATCGGGTAACCGGGGAGCTGTTTTTT.

The CDR3 here is CSVGKAGGSGNTIYF. For the CDR3, the DNA is TGCAGCGTTGGAAAGGCAGGGGGATCTGGAAACACCATATATTTT. The chain is built from TRBV29-1 and TRBJ1-3; 7 bases are shared with TRBD1. Trimming at V came to 4 bases and at J to 1 base, leaving 7 bases not matched to a gene. The V gene's germline CDR1 is SQVTM and CDR2 ANQGSEA. This CDR3 comprises 15 residues. The variable domain in full, with the rest retrieved from reference TRBV29-1 and TRBJ1-3, is SAVISQKPSRDICQRGTSLTIQCQVDSQVTMMFWYRQQPGQSLTLIATANQGSEATYESGFVIDKFPISRPNLTFSTLTVSNMSPEDSSIYLCSVGKAGGSGNTIYFGEGSWLTVV.

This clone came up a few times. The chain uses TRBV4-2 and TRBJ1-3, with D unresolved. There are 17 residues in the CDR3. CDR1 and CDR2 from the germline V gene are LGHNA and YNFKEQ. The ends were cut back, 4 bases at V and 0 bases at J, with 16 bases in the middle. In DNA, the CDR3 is TGTGCCAGCAGCCGTATCGGCGGTTTTTCCTCTGGAAACACCATATATTTT. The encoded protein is CASSRIGGFSSGNTIYF.

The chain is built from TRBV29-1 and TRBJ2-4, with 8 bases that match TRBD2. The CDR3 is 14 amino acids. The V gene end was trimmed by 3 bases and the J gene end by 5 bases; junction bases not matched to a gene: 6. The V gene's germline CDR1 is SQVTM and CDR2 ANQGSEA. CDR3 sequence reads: CSVDASGGQNIQYF. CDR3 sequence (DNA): TGCAGCGTTGACGCCAGCGGGGGCCAAAACATTCAGTACTTC.

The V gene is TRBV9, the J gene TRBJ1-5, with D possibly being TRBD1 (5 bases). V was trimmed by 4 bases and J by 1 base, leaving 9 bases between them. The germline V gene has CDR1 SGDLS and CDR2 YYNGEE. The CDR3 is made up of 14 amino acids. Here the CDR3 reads CASSLGQSNQPQHF. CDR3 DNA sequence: TGTGCCAGCAGCCTCGGACAAAGCAATCAGCCCCAGCATTTT. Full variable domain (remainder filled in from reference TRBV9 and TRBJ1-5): DSGVTQTPKHLITATGQRVTLRCSPRSGDLSVYWYQQSLDQGLQFLIQYYNGEERAKGNILERFSAQQFPDLHSELNLSSLELGDSALYFCASSLGQSNQPQHFGDGTRLSIL.

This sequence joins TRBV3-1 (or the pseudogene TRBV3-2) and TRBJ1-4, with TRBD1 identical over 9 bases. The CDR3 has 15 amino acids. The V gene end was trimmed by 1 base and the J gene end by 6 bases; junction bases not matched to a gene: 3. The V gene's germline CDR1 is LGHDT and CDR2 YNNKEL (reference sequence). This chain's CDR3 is CASSQGGTGYEKLFF. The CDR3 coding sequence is TGTGCCAGCAGCCAAGGAGGGACAGGGTATGAAAAACTGTTTTTT.

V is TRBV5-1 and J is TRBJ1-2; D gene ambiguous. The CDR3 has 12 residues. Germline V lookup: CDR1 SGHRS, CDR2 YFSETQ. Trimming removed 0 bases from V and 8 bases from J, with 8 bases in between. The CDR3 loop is CASSLGSEGYTF. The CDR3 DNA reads TGCGCCAGCAGCTTGGGTAGCGAAGGCTACACCTTC.

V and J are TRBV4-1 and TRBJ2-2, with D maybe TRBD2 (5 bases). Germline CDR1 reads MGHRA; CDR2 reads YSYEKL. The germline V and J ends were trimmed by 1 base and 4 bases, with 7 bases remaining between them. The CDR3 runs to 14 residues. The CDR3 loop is CASSQGRGTGELFF. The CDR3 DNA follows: TGCGCCAGCAGCCAAGGCCGGGGCACCGGGGAGCTGTTTTTT.

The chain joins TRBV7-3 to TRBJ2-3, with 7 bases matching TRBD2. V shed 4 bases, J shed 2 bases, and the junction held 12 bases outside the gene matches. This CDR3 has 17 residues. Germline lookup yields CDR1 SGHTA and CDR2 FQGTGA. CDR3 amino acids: CASSSPGGGPTTDTQYF. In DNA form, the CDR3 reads TGTGCCAGCAGCTCCCCGGGCGGGGGACCTACCACAGATACGCAGTATTTT.

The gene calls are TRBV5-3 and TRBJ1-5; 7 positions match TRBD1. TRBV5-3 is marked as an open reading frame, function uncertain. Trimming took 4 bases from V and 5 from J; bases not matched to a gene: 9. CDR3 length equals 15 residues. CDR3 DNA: TGTGCCAGAAGCCAAGAGGGGGCGAAGGATCAGCCCCAGCATTTT. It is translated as CARSQEGAKDQPQHF.

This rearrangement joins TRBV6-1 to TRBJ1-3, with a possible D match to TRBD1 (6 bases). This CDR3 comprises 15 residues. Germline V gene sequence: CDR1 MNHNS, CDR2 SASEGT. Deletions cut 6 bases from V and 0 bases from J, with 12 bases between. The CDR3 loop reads CASSWDTSSGNTIYF. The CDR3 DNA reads TGTGCCAGCAGCTGGGACACGAGCTCTGGAAACACCATATATTTT.

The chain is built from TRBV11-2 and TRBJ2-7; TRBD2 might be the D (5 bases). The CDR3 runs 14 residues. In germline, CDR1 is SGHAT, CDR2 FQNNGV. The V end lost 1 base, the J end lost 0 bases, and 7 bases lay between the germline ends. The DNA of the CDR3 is TGTGCCAGCAGCTTAGGCGGGTCCTCCTACGAGCAGTACGTC. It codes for CASSLGGSSYEQYV.

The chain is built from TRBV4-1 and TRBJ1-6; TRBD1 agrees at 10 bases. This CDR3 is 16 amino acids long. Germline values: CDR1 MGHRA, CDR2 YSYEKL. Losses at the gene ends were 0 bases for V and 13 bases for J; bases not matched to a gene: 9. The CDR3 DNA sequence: TGCGCCAGCAGCCAAGAACCGGGACAGGGGTGGGGTCCCCTCCACTTT. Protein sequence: CASSQEPGQGWGPLHF.

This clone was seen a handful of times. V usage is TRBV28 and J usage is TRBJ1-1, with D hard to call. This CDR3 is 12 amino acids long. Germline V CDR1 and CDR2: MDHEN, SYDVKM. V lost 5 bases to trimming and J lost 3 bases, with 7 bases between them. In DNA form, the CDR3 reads TGTGCCAGCAGTCCCCGTTACACTGAAGCTTTCTTT. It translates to CASSPRYTEAFF.

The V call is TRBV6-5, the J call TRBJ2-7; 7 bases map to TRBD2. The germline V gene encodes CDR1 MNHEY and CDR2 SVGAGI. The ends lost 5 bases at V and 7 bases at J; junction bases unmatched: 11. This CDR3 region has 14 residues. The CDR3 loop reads CASSRDQGAGEQYV. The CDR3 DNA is TGTGCCAGCAGTAGAGATCAAGGAGCGGGGGAGCAGTACGTC.

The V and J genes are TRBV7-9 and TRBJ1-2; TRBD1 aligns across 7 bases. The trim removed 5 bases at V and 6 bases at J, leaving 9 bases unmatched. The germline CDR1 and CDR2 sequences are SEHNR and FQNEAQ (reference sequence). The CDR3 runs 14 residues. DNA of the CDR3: TGTGCCAGCAGCGACCGGGACAGAGTCCATGGCTACACCTTC. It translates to CASSDRDRVHGYTF.

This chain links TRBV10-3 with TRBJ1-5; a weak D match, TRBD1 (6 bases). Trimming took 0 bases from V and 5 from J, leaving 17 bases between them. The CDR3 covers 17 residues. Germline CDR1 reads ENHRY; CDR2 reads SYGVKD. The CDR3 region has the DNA TGTGCCATCAGTGAGTCGGGGCGGGGGCGGGCGGATCAGCCCCAGCATTTT. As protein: CAISESGRGRADQPQHF.

Here the CDR3 DNA reads TGTGCCAGCAGCGCCACTCTAACTAGCGTCCACGAGCAGTACTTC. This gives the protein CASSATLTSVHEQYF. This rearrangement joins TRBV9 to TRBJ2-7; TRBD2 matches at 7 bases. V dropped 3 bases and J dropped 5; count of bases not matched to a gene: 11. Germline-derived CDR1 and CDR2 are SGDLS and YYNGEE. The CDR3 spans 15 residues.

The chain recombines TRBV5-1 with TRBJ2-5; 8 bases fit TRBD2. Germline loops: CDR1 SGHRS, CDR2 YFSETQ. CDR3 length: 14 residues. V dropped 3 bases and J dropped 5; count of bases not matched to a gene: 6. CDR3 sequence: CASSSGLGGETQYF. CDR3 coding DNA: TGCGCCAGCAGCTCGGGACTAGGTGGGGAGACCCAGTACTTC. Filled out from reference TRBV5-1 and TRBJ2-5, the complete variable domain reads KAGVTQTPRYLIKTRGQQVTLSCSPISGHRSVSWYQQTPGQGLQFLFEYFSETQRNKGNFPGRFSGRQFSNSRSEMNVSTLELGDSALYLCASSSGLGGETQYFGPGTRLLVL.

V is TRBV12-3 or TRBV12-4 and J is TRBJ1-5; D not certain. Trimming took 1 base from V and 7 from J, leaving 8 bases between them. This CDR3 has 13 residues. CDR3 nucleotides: TGTGCCAGCAGTTTAGAGGAGGAGCAGCCCCAGCATTTT. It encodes CASSLEEEQPQHF.